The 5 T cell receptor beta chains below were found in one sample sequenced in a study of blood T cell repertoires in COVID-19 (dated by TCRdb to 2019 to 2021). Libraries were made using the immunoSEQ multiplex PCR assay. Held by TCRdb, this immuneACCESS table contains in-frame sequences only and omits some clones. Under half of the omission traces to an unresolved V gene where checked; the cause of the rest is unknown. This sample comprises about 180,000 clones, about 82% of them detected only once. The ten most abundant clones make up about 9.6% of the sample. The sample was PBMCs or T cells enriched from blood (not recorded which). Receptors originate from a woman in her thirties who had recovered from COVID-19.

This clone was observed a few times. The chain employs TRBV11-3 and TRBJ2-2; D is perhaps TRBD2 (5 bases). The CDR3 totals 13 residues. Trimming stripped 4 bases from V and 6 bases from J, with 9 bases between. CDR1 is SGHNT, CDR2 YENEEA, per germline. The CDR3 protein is CASSSDFSGELFF. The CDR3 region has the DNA TGTGCCAGCAGCTCGGACTTCTCCGGGGAGCTGTTTTTT.

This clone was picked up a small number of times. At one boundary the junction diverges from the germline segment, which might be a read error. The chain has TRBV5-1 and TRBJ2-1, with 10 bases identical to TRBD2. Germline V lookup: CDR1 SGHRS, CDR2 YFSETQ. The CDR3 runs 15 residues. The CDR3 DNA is TGCGCCAGCAGGTTGGGACTAGCGTCCGACAATGAGCAGTTCTTC. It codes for CASRLGLASDNEQFF.

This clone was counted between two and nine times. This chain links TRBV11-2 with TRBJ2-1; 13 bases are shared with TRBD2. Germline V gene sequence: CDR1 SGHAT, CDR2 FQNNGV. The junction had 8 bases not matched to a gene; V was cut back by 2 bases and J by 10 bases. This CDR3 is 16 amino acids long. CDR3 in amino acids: CASSLTGTSGTGEQFF. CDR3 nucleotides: TGTGCCAGCAGCTTAACCGGGACTAGCGGGACTGGGGAGCAGTTCTTC.

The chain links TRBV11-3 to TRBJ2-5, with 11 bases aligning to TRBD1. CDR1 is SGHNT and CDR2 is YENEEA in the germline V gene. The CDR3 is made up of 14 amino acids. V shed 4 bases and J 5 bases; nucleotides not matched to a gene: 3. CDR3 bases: TGTGCCAGCAGCTCCCGGGACAGGGGGGAGACCCAGTACTTC. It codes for CASSSRDRGETQYF.

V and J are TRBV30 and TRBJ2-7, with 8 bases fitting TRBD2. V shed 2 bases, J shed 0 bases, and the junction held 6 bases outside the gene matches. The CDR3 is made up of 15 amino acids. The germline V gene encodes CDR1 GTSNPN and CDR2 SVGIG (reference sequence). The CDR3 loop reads CAWSTTSGPSYEQYF. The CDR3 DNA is TGTGCCTGGAGTACAACTAGCGGCCCCTCCTACGAGCAGTACTTC.